The rows below give T cell receptor beta chains drawn from one sample of a study of immune evolution from preneoplasia to lung adenocarcinoma. The method was immunoSEQ multiplex PCR; TCRdb's version includes in-frame clones alone and lacks a portion of them. Of 5,000 or so clones listed, over 80% were seen once; the top ten hold about a fifth. Sequencing was carried out using FFPE adjacent normal lung tissue. These receptors were taken from a donor at least 70 years old with lung adenocarcinoma. The CDR3 runs from the conserved cysteine through the conserved F or W. Only part of the rows carry a size: once, few, many, or a class if the clone is expanded.

J: TRBJ2-2
V: TRBV7-9
size: .
length: 15
CDR3: CASTKTVAGAGELFF

J: TRBJ1-1
V: TRBV30
size: .
length: 13
CDR3: CAWSVNGGTEAFF

J: TRBJ2-1
V: TRBV7-2
size: .
length: 12
CDR3: CASSWGLAEQFF

J: TRBJ1-2
V: TRBV2
size: .
length: 13
CDR3: CASTRQGLYGYTF

J: TRBJ2-1
V: TRBV2
size: .
length: 13
CDR3: CASRGWAFNEQFF

J: TRBJ2-3
V: TRBV28
size: .
length: 15
CDR3: CASSFAGVGTDTQYF

J: TRBJ1-3
V: TRBV5-6
size: .
length: 17
CDR3: CASSRWDGRSSGNTIYF

J: TRBJ2-1
V: TRBV30
size: .
length: 13
CDR3: CAWRHPSYNEQFF

J: TRBJ1-2
V: TRBV6-1
size: .
length: 13
CDR3: CASSNHGQYGYTF

J: TRBJ1-1
V: TRBV20-1
size: .
length: 11
CDR3: CSAQDRIEAFF

J: TRBJ1-1
V: TRBV28
size: .
length: 16
CDR3: CASSFGQANQYTEAFF

J: TRBJ2-5
V: TRBV29-1
size: .
length: 13
CDR3: CSVDRGRQETQYF

J: TRBJ1-5
V: TRBV19
size: .
length: 13
CDR3: CASIGRGGQPQHF

J: TRBJ1-1
V: TRBV7-9
size: .
length: 13
CDR3: CASSLDGTDEAFF

J: TRBJ2-3
V: TRBV19
size: .
length: 14
CDR3: CASKGGTESDTQYF

J: TRBJ2-7
V: TRBV5-1
size: .
length: 11
CDR3: CASSEDRVMNF

J: TRBJ2-1
V: TRBV6-6
size: .
length: 13
CDR3: CASSPGLGTEQFF

J: TRBJ1-1
V: TRBV6-1
size: .
length: 11
CDR3: CASGRETEAFF

J: TRBJ2-7
V: TRBV9
size: once
length: 16
CDR3: CASSVGSGTGAKEQYF

J: TRBJ2-5
V: TRBV5-5
size: few
length: 13
CDR3: CASSLTHQETQYF

J: TRBJ1-2
V: TRBV30
size: .
length: 12
CDR3: CAGDRGFYGYTF

J: TRBJ2-6
V: TRBV29-1
size: .
length: 13
CDR3: CSVGVSGANVLTF

J: TRBJ2-1
V: TRBV7-8
size: .
length: 17
CDR3: CASILGNRDRGRSEQFF

J: TRBJ2-5
V: TRBV6-1
size: once
length: 13
CDR3: CASATGAGETQYF

J: TRBJ2-7
V: TRBV5-6
size: .
length: 13
CDR3: CASTITGVYEQYF

J: TRBJ2-2
V: TRBV5-1
size: .
length: 14
CDR3: CASSSAGHTGELFF

J: TRBJ1-4
V: TRBV28
size: .
length: 15
CDR3: CASRANRGLDEKLFF

J: TRBJ2-5
V: TRBV28
size: .
length: 16
CDR3: CASSPLGQGVGETQYF

J: TRBJ2-7
V: TRBV6-1
size: .
length: 13
CDR3: CASSDSGGYEQYF

J: TRBJ2-3
V: TRBV18
size: .
length: 18
CDR3: CASSQIWTSGSLEDTQYF

J: TRBJ1-1
V: TRBV5-1
size: .
length: 13
CDR3: CASSQRTGDEAFF

J: TRBJ2-2
V: TRBV6-5
size: .
length: 13
CDR3: CATRQWNTGELFF

J: TRBJ2-3
V: TRBV7-3
size: .
length: 14
CDR3: CASSRRPGTDTQYF

J: TRBJ2-1
V: TRBV5-4
size: .
length: 15
CDR3: CASSLGTSKNNEQFF

J: TRBJ1-3
V: TRBV28
size: few
length: 15
CDR3: CASSFRGDSGNTIYF

J: TRBJ2-7
V: TRBV30
size: .
length: 12
CDR3: CAWDRGGVEQYF

J: TRBJ1-1
V: TRBV10-3
size: .
length: 14
CDR3: CAISEELMDTEAFF

J: TRBJ2-1
V: TRBV5-1
size: once
length: 14
CDR3: CASSLVWGGNEQFF

J: TRBJ2-5
V: TRBV28
size: .
length: 14
CDR3: CASSALTSGETQYF

J: TRBJ1-2
V: TRBV29-1
size: .
length: 13
CDR3: CSVGQGSNYGYTF

J: TRBJ2-7
V: TRBV6-5
size: .
length: 15
CDR3: CASRPTGSGVPEQYF

J: TRBJ2-2
V: TRBV10-2
size: .
length: 14
CDR3: CASSQKGATGELFF

J: TRBJ1-2
V: TRBV5-1
size: .
length: 13
CDR3: CASSLYENDGYTF

J: TRBJ2-5
V: TRBV6-5
size: .
length: 12
CDR3: CASSTGVETQYF

J: TRBJ2-1
V: TRBV20-1
size: .
length: 11
CDR3: CSARFRTEQFF

J: TRBJ1-2
V: TRBV18
size: .
length: 16
CDR3: CASSPPMTASGYGYTF

J: TRBJ2-3
V: TRBV6-5
size: .
length: 14
CDR3: CASSYYSGSDTQYF

J: TRBJ1-2
V: TRBV7-2
size: .
length: 12
CDR3: CASSLAGYGYTF

J: TRBJ1-4
V: TRBV18
size: .
length: 13
CDR3: CASSVGGNEKLFF

J: TRBJ1-5
V: TRBV29-1
size: .
length: 13
CDR3: CSVVDNPNQPQHF

J: TRBJ1-1
V: TRBV15
size: .
length: 15
CDR3: CATSRDSGSLIEAFF

J: TRBJ1-2
V: TRBV28
size: .
length: 16
CDR3: CASSGLGGMGNYGYTF

J: TRBJ1-1
V: TRBV30
size: once
length: 14
CDR3: CASYWGQGMTEAFF

J: TRBJ1-1
V: TRBV29-1
size: .
length: 13
CDR3: CSAMTGLNTEAFF